This TCR beta chain was identified during a study of blood T cell repertoires in COVID-19. How the authors handled the data: The authors estimated nucleated cell counts from reference gene primer amplification. The repertoire was sequenced with immunoSEQ multiplex PCR; TCRdb's copy has only in-frame clones and lacks some. The D gene and trimming were derived from the DNA, and the V and J assignments and clone size from that table. The table includes approximately 140,000 clones, around 84% detected once. V lost 1 base and J 4 bases, leaving 14 bases between the germline ends. The CDR3 has 15 residues. Germline values: CDR1 LNHDA, CDR2 SQIVND (reference sequence).

This rearrangement joins TRBV19 to TRBJ2-7; the D is unclear. This TCR was sampled from a woman aged 55-75 years with acute or convalescent COVID-19. The sample comprised peripheral blood. The CDR3 region has the DNA TGTGCCAGTAGTATAGCCCCGGGTCCCCTTTACGAGCAGTACTTC. It encodes CASSIAPGPLYEQYF.